The 10 T cell receptor beta chains given below trace back to one sample, sequenced in a study of cytomegalovirus exposure and HLA in healthy donors. Use of 60 Vbeta and 13 Jbeta primers characterized the PCR. TCRdb's table, derived via immunoSEQ multiplex PCR, lists solely in-frame clones and lacks some. Its table lists about 130,000 clones. Sequenced: PBMCs. These receptors originate from a middle-aged woman in good health and CMV-seropositive.

The CDR3 DNA is TGTGCCAGCCTTAACAGGGCGGGAGAGACAGATACGCAGTATTTT. Amino acids: CASLNRAGETDTQYF. This chain uses TRBV25-1 with TRBJ2-3; tentatively, D is TRBD2 (7 bases). CDR1 and CDR2 from the germline V gene are MGHDK and SYGVNS. CDR3 size: 15 residues. V shed 8 bases and J shed 3 bases, with 18 bases lying between them.

The V gene is TRBV15, the J gene TRBJ2-7; no clear D. Trimming removed 2 bases from V and 2 bases from J, with 7 bases in between. CDR1 is LNHNV and CDR2 is YYDKDF in the germline V gene (reference sequence). There are 13 residues in the CDR3. Here the CDR3 DNA reads TGTGCCACCAGCAGACTTGGGCCCTACGAGCAGTACTTC. Its translation: CATSRLGPYEQYF.

The chain joins TRBV19 to TRBJ2-3; 11 bases agree with TRBD2. J lost 3 bases, V lost 5 bases, and 7 bases had no gene match. Germline CDR1 is LNHDA and CDR2 is SQIVND (reference sequence). This CDR3 contains 16 residues. This chain's CDR3 is CASSVGLADFTDTQYF. The DNA for the CDR3 is TGTGCCAGTAGTGTGGGACTAGCGGATTTTACAGATACGCAGTATTTT.

V gene TRBV7-2 combines with J gene TRBJ2-5; D gene uncertain. The J call is uncertain, as TRBJ2-7 better fits the DNA end. From germline, CDR1 is SGHTA and CDR2 FQGNSA. This CDR3 has 11 amino acids. The CDR3 DNA follows: TGTGCCAGCAGCTCCCTTTACGAGCAGTACTTC. Amino acid sequence: CASSSLYEQYF.

V and J are TRBV2 and TRBJ1-3; D unclear. The CDR3 consists of 15 residues. Germline V CDR1 and CDR2: SNHLY, FYNNEI. Trimming removed 4 bases at V and 0 bases at J, with 10 bases between. The chain's CDR3 is CASSVWRSSGNTIYF. DNA of the CDR3: TGTGCCAGCAGTGTGTGGCGGAGCTCTGGAAACACCATATATTTT.

This chain links TRBV28 with TRBJ2-7, with D uncertain. The CDR3 runs 12 residues. The germline V gene encodes CDR1 MDHEN and CDR2 SYDVKM. With 3 bases removed from V and 4 bases from J, the gap between germline ends came to 7 bases. CDR3 DNA: TGTGCCAGCAGTTTCTCGGAGTACGAGCAGTACTTC. It encodes CASSFSEYEQYF.

The chain recombines TRBV4-1 with TRBJ2-5, with a tentative D call TRBD2 (5 bases). The J call may be in error: the DNA end matches TRBJ2-7 better. This CDR3 is 15 amino acids long. Germline CDR1 reads MGHRA; CDR2 reads YSYEKL. Written as DNA, the CDR3 is TGCGCCAGCAGCCAAGGTTCCGGGAAATCCTACGAGCAGTACTTC. Residues: CASSQGSGKSYEQYF.

V is TRBV4-3 and J is TRBJ1-3; D remains ambiguous. Trimming left V 1 base short and J 5 bases short, with 12 bases between. There are 15 residues in the CDR3. Germline V gene data show CDR1 as LGHNA and CDR2 as YSLEER. CDR3 DNA sequence: TGCGCCAGCAGCCAAGTTTTTAGCTTTCGAAACACCATATATTTT. Amino acid sequence: CASSQVFSFRNTIYF.

The chain couples TRBV2 to TRBJ2-7; the match to TRBD1 covers 7 bases. V shed 9 bases, J shed 7 bases, and the junction held 12 bases outside the gene matches. The germline V gene encodes CDR1 SNHLY and CDR2 FYNNEI. The CDR3 extends over 13 amino acids. CDR3 sequence reads: CASSFGQVLEQYF. DNA for the CDR3: TGTGCCAGTAGCTTTGGACAGGTCTTGGAGCAGTACTTC. Variable domain in full (rest from reference TRBV2 and TRBJ2-7): EPEVTQTPSHQVTQMGQEVILRCVPISNHLYFYWYRQILGQKVEFLVSFYNNEISEKSEIFDDQFSVERPDGSNFTLKIRSTKLEDSAMYFCASSFGQVLEQYFGPGTRLTVT.

This chain links TRBV28 with TRBJ2-1; weak D call: TRBD2 (6 bases). Germline V gives CDR1 MDHEN, CDR2 SYDVKM. This CDR3 comprises 14 residues. The V gene lost 5 bases and the J gene lost 1 base, with 9 bases spanning the gap. In nucleotides, the CDR3 is TGTGCCAGCAGTAGAGGGACTTCCTACAATGAGCAGTTCTTC. This gives the protein CASSRGTSYNEQFF. The complete variable domain, with remaining parts taken from reference TRBV28 and TRBJ2-1, reads DVKVTQSSRYLVKRTGEKVFLECVQDMDHENMFWYRQDPGLGLRLIYFSYDVKMKEKGDIPEGYSVSREKKERFSLILESASTNQTSMYLCASSRGTSYNEQFFGPGTRLTVL.